This entry lists 23 T cell receptor beta chains sequenced from one sample in a study of blood T cells in healthy people across ages. For the second PCR, which ran for about 7 to 11 cycles, a sample-barcoded 5' primer and a J-beta primer mix were used. TCRdb re-called the 5' RACE reads through MiXCR, storing one row per CDR3 protein. The sample has 900,000 to 950,000 distinct CDR3 sequences, 25% to 30% seen once; the top ten hold around 9.6%. This sample also appeared in a second study, on T cells of mothers and their children.

Sample: blood. All receptors derive from a woman between 40 and 55 years old in good health.

Many counts were recorded for this clonotype. This rearrangement joins TRBV7-2 to TRBJ2-4; 8 nucleotides align to TRBD2. The CDR3 is 16 residues long. Germline V gene lookup returns CDR1 SGHTA and CDR2 FQGNSA. The trim removed 6 bases at V and 3 bases at J, leaving 10 bases unmatched. The CDR3, as DNA: TGTGCCAGCAGGGACCCGGGGGGGGGAGGCAAAAACATTCAGTACTTC. Translating gives CASRDPGGGGKNIQYF.

This clonotype was seen a single time. A much larger clone lies one base from this, so it may be a read error. The rearrangement uses TRBV12-3 or TRBV12-4 and TRBJ2-7, with 8 bases matching TRBD1. This CDR3 is 16 amino acids long. Trimming cost V 6 bases and J 1 base; bases outside gene matches: 11. The CDR3 DNA follows: TGTGCCAGCAGCTATACCACAGGGGGGTTATCCTACGAGCAGTACTTC. As protein: CASSYTTGGLSYEQYF.

This clonotype was seen many times. The chain couples TRBV15 to TRBJ2-7, with D unclear. Trimming removed 0 bases at V and 3 bases at J, with 9 bases between. The CDR3 length is 14 residues. Germline CDR1 is LNHNV and CDR2 is YYDKDF (reference sequence). The CDR3 coding sequence is TGTGCCACCAGCAGAGACAAGGACCTCTACGAGCAGTACTTC. It codes for CATSRDKDLYEQYF.

As for this clonotype: A much larger clone sits a single nucleotide away, making a read error possible. The chain carries TRBV29-1 and TRBJ1-2, with D possibly matching TRBD1 (5 bases). Trimming removed 6 bases at V and 4 bases at J, with 15 bases between. The CDR3 contains 13 residues. Germline CDR1 SQVTM, CDR2 ANQGSEA. DNA of the CDR3: TGCAGCGTATGCTCAGGGAGGGGCTATGGCTACACCTTC. Its protein is CSVCSGRGYGYTF.

CDR3 coding DNA: TGCGCCAGCAGCCAAGATACGTCCGGGACAGCGGGAGAGGGTGAGCAGTTCTTC. Its translation: CASSQDTSGTAGEGEQFF. V usage is TRBV4-3 and J usage is TRBJ2-1, with D tentatively TRBD2 (8 bases). The CDR3 totals 18 residues. Trimming removed 0 bases from V and 9 bases from J, with 24 bases in between. The germline gives CDR1 LGHNA, CDR2 YSLEER.

This clonotype was seen at least ten times. The rearrangement links TRBV28 to TRBJ2-7; weak D call: TRBD1 (6 bases). The ends were cut back, 6 bases at V and 0 bases at J, with 12 bases in the middle. The germline V gene has CDR1 MDHEN and CDR2 SYDVKM. The CDR3 has 14 amino acids. This chain's CDR3 is CASRKRDTSYEQYF. As DNA, the CDR3 is TGTGCCAGCAGGAAACGGGACACCTCCTACGAGCAGTACTTC.

The rearrangement links TRBV25-1 to TRBJ1-5, with TRBD1 matching 10 bases. Per germline, CDR1 MGHDK and CDR2 SYGVNS. The CDR3 runs to 15 residues. With 4 bases clipped from V and 5 bases from J, the junction kept 5 bases outside the gene matches. The DNA for the CDR3 is TGTGCCAGCAGTGCGACAGGGGGCGTCTATCAGCCCCAGCATTTT. This codes for CASSATGGVYQPQHF.

The DNA for the CDR3 is TGTGCCAGCAGCTTGACGAGGATCTCCTATAATTCACCCCTCCACTTT. This encodes CASSLTRISYNSPLHF. The chain is built from TRBV7-2 and TRBJ1-6; unclear D gene. In germline, CDR1 is SGHTA, CDR2 FQGNSA. The CDR3 sequence is 16 residues long. V was cut by 3 bases and J by 0 bases, with 9 bases left in between.

Regarding this clonotype: Just one base apart from a much larger clone, this may be a read error. The CDR3 here is CAGSFGTAATNEQFF. CDR3 nucleotide sequence: TGTGCCGGCAGCTTCGGGACAGCTGCCACCAATGAGCAGTTCTTC. The chain employs TRBV7-3 and TRBJ2-1; 7 nucleotides line up with TRBD1. Germline V gene sequence: CDR1 SGHTA, CDR2 FQGTGA. The CDR3 loop spans 15 amino acids.

This clonotype was detected once. The rearrangement uses TRBV20-1 and TRBJ2-7, with 14 positions matching TRBD2. The CDR3 length is 17 residues. The V gene's germline CDR1 is DFQATT and CDR2 SNEGSKA (reference sequence). V lost 8 bases, J lost 3 bases, and 15 bases stayed unmatched. CDR3 coding DNA: TGCAGTACTACCTCCGGGACTAGCGGGGGAAAATACTACGAGCAGTACTTC. Protein product: CSTTSGTSGGKYYEQYF.

This clonotype was counted a few times. The rearrangement joins TRBV28 to TRBJ1-2; weak D call: TRBD1 (5 bases). Germline V gene sequence: CDR1 MDHEN, CDR2 SYDVKM. The CDR3 contains 15 residues. Deletions cut 4 bases from V and 0 bases from J, with 12 bases between. The CDR3 DNA is TGTGCCAGCAGTTCGGGGGGACTAGCTAACTATGGCTACACCTTC. It codes for CASSSGGLANYGYTF.

CDR3 in amino acids: CASARGEGEQYF. The CDR3 coding sequence is TGCGCCAGCGCACGGGGCGAGGGCGAGCAGTACTTC. This chain uses TRBV5-1 with TRBJ2-7; D is tentatively TRBD1 or TRBD2 (5 bases each). The CDR3 has 12 residues. CDR1 and CDR2 from the germline V gene are SGHRS and YFSETQ. Trimming cost V 7 bases and J 6 bases, with 14 bases left between them. Combining the CDR3 with reference TRBV5-1 and TRBJ2-7 gives the whole variable domain KAGVTQTPRYLIKTRGQQVTLSCSPISGHRSVSWYQQTPGQGLQFLFEYFSETQRNKGNFPGRFSGRQFSNSRSEMNVSTLELGDSALYLCASARGEGEQYFGPGTRLTVT.

The table lists this clonotype with many counts. The rearrangement joins TRBV5-1 to TRBJ2-7; possible D gene TRBD2, 6 bases. Per the germline V gene, CDR1 is SGHRS and CDR2 is YFSETQ. CDR3 length: 13 amino acids. Trimming left V 4 bases short and J 3 bases short, with 11 bases between. CDR3 DNA: TGCGCCAGCAGCCCGGGCGGGGTCTACGAGCAGTACTTC. Encoded protein: CASSPGGVYEQYF.

The genes are TRBV21-1 and TRBJ2-1. TRBV21-1 is a documented pseudogene. The CDR3 length is 17 residues. CDR3 loop: CASSKGWSHDYSNEQFF. CDR3 nucleotides: TGTGCCAGCAGCAAGGGGTGGTCTCACGACTACTCCAATGAGCAGTTCTTC.

Notes on this clonotype: This may stem from a read error, because a much larger clone lies one nucleotide away. The V and J genes are TRBV5-1 and TRBJ2-7; TRBD1 agrees at 8 bases. CDR1 is SGHRS and CDR2 is YFSETQ in the germline V gene. The CDR3 has 15 amino acids. J gave up 7 bases and V 4 bases, and 13 bases lay outside the gene matches. For the CDR3, the DNA is TGCGCCAGCAGCCTCGAGACAGGGGTGGGCTCTGAGCAGTACTTC. Translation: CASSLETGVGSEQYF.

The J gene is TRBJ2-7, the V gene TRBV5-5, with TRBD1 identical over 9 bases. The CDR3 runs to 17 residues. The germline CDR1 and CDR2 sequences are SGHKS and YYEKEE (reference sequence). V was pared by 4 bases and J by 2 bases, with 13 bases of the junction left unmatched. The CDR3 region has the DNA TGTGCCAGCAGCCCTCGAATCGGACAGGGGTGGCCCTACGAGCAGTACTTC. The encoded protein is CASSPRIGQGWPYEQYF.

This clonotype was recorded at least ten times. The germline gene is not matched at one end of the junction; a read error may be the cause. V gene TRBV7-2 combines with J gene TRBJ1-5, with D tentatively TRBD1 (6 bases). The germline CDR1 and CDR2 sequences are SGHTA and FQGNSA. CDR3 length: 15 residues. CDR3 nucleotide sequence: TGTGCCAGCAGTTTAGCGCCGCAGGGGAATCAGCCCCAGCATTTT. Translating gives CASSLAPQGNQPQHF.

This CDR3 is CASSGLAANNEQFF. In DNA, the CDR3 is TGTGCCAGCAGCGGACTAGCGGCGAACAATGAGCAGTTCTTC. The chain is built from TRBV7-2 and TRBJ2-1, with 10 bases identical to TRBD2. Germline V gene sequence: CDR1 SGHTA, CDR2 FQGNSA. J was trimmed by 5 bases and V by 5 bases; bases with no gene match: 3. The CDR3 spans 14 residues. Together with reference TRBV7-2 and TRBJ2-1, the CDR3 gives the full variable domain: GAGVSQSPSNKVTEKGKDVELRCDPISGHTALYWYRQSLGQGLEFLIYFQGNSAPDKSGLPSDRFSAERTGGSVSTLTIQRTQQEDSAVYLCASSGLAANNEQFFGPGTRLTVL.

The V gene is TRBV14, the J gene TRBJ2-4; D gene ambiguous. The CDR3 consists of 13 residues. Germline V lookup: CDR1 SGHDN, CDR2 FVKESK. Trimming cost V 2 bases and J 13 bases, with 15 bases left between them. As DNA, the CDR3 is TGTGCCAGCAGCCAAACGGAAACCTACGTGCAGTACTTC. Amino acids: CASSQTETYVQYF.

The chain employs TRBV15 and TRBJ1-1; D perhaps matches TRBD1 (6 bases). This CDR3 comprises 13 residues. V lost 6 bases and J 3 bases, leaving 11 bases between the germline ends. From germline, CDR1 is LNHNV and CDR2 YYDKDF (reference sequence). This CDR3 reads CATSSTGHTEAFF. CDR3 nucleotides: TGTGCCACCAGTTCCACAGGGCACACTGAAGCTTTCTTT.

This clonotype was detected ten times or more. The V and J genes are TRBV2 and TRBJ2-3; D is uncertain. V was clipped by 8 bases and J by 0 bases, with 18 bases between them. The CDR3 consists of 16 residues. Germline CDR1 is SNHLY and CDR2 is FYNNEI. CDR3 protein: CASGPESSPSTDTQYF. In DNA, the CDR3 is TGTGCCAGCGGGCCAGAAAGTAGTCCTAGCACAGATACGCAGTATTTT.

This clonotype was observed a handful of times. V gene TRBV20-1 combines with J gene TRBJ1-6; D unresolved. V was trimmed by 3 bases and J by 7 bases, leaving 10 bases between them. Germline values: CDR1 DFQATT, CDR2 SNEGSKA (reference sequence). The CDR3 is 13 amino acids. This chain's CDR3 is CSASVRENSPLHF. The DNA for the CDR3 is TGCAGTGCTAGTGTCAGAGAAAATTCACCCCTCCACTTT.

This chain uses TRBV7-6 with TRBJ1-2, with D possibly matching TRBD1 (5 bases). CDR1 is SGHVS, CDR2 FNYEAQ, per germline. Trimming took off 5 bases at V and 4 bases at J, with 23 bases between the two ends. The CDR3 loop spans 17 amino acids. The DNA of the CDR3 is TGTGCCAGCAGCCCCCTGCAAGGGGCCCAGGGCGCCTATGGCTACACCTTC. This encodes CASSPLQGAQGAYGYTF. Variable domain in full (rest from reference TRBV7-6 and TRBJ1-2): GAGVSQSPRYKVTKRGQDVALRCDPISGHVSLYWYRQALGQGPEFLTYFNYEAQQDKSGLPNDRFSAERPEGSISTLTIQRTEQRDSAMYRCASSPLQGAQGAYGYTFGSGTRLTVV.